This is a list of T cell receptor beta chains from one sample in a study of early T cells in non-severe SARS-CoV-2 infection. TCRdb re-called the 5' RACE reads through MiXCR, storing one row per CDR3 protein. The table lists 20,000 to 25,000 distinct CDR3 sequences, 4.5% to 5% of them singletons, with roughly 5.2% in the top ten. The sample was whole blood. The receptors derive from an adult who was a healthcare worker with PCR-confirmed SARS-CoV-2 infection or an uninfected control (not recorded which). Each CDR3 is given with its conserved first and last residue. The order of the fields is V gene, D gene, clone size, J gene, CDR3 DNA, CDR3 protein. A D gene is named only where the DNA matches it firmly. Expanded clones get a size class; other rows say once, few or many, or leave the size out.

V: TRBV6-5; D: NA; size: many; J: TRBJ2-7; DNA: TGTGCCACCCGAGGCGAGAAGCGCTTCTCCTACGAGCAGTACTTC; CDR3: CATRGEKRFSYEQYF
V: TRBV7-8; D: NA; size: many; J: TRBJ1-5; DNA: TGTGCCAGCAGCTTGGGGACATTTAATCAGCCCCAGCATTTT; CDR3: CASSLGTFNQPQHF
V: TRBV6-6; D: NA; size: many; J: TRBJ2-7; DNA: TGTGCCAGCAGGACGACAACCTACGAGCAGTACTTC; CDR3: CASRTTTYEQYF
V: TRBV5-1; D: TRBD1; size: few; J: TRBJ2-7; DNA: TGCGCCAGCAGCTACGGGACAGGTTCCTACGAGCAGTACTTC; CDR3: CASSYGTGSYEQYF
V: TRBV10-3; D: NA; size: NA; J: TRBJ2-3; DNA: TGTGCCATCAGTGAGGGCCGGGAGATAGATACGCAGTATTTT; CDR3: CAISEGREIDTQYF
V: TRBV12-3/TRBV12-4; D: NA; size: NA; J: TRBJ1-5; DNA: TGTGCCAGCAGTTTAGTCGGGGGGACCCAGCATTTT; CDR3: CASSLVGGTQHF
V: TRBV24-1; D: NA; size: many; J: TRBJ2-6; DNA: TGTGCCACCGGGGACTCAAACTCTGGGGCCAACGTCCTGACTTTC; CDR3: CATGDSNSGANVLTF
V: TRBV29-1; D: NA; size: many; J: TRBJ2-1; DNA: TGCAGCGTTTATCGACCCACCTACAATGAGCAGTTCTTC; CDR3: CSVYRPTYNEQFF
V: TRBV19; D: NA; size: many; J: TRBJ2-1; DNA: TGTGCCAGTAGTATTGGGGCAGGACGACGGGAGAGGAATGAGCAGTTCTTC; CDR3: CASSIGAGRRERNEQFF
V: TRBV7-9; D: NA; size: many; J: TRBJ2-3; DNA: TGTGCCAGCAGCTTAGCCCAGAGCACAGATACGCAGTATTTT; CDR3: CASSLAQSTDTQYF
V: TRBV6-6; D: TRBD1; size: many; J: TRBJ1-5; DNA: TGTGCCAGCAGTTACTGGGGGACAGGGCGGGTTCAGCCCCAGCATTTT; CDR3: CASSYWGTGRVQPQHF
V: TRBV4-1; D: NA; size: few; J: TRBJ2-1; DNA: TGCGCCAGCAGCCAAGGGGACACCAGAGACAATGAGCAGTTCTTC; CDR3: CASSQGDTRDNEQFF
V: TRBV7-2; D: NA; size: many; J: TRBJ2-6; DNA: TGTGCCAGCTGCTTCTTCGGGGCCAACGTCCTGACTTTC; CDR3: CASCFFGANVLTF
V: TRBV7-6; D: TRBD2; size: medium-sized; J: TRBJ2-4; DNA: TGTGCCAGCAGCTTATCTTCGGGACTAGCGGGAGCAAACATTCAGTACTTC; CDR3: CASSLSSGLAGANIQYF
V: TRBV5-1; D: NA; size: many; J: TRBJ2-1; DNA: TGCGCCAGCAGCTTGGTTATTCAGGGCAATGAGCAGTTCTTC; CDR3: CASSLVIQGNEQFF
V: TRBV6-5; D: NA; size: many; J: TRBJ1-3; DNA: TGTGCCAGCAGCCCTAGTTTCGGGTCACGCTCTGGAAACACCATATATTTT; CDR3: CASSPSFGSRSGNTIYF
V: TRBV12-3/TRBV12-4; D: NA; size: few; J: TRBJ2-2; DNA: TGTGCCAGCACCCCTTGGAGTGGGGAGCTGTTTTTT; CDR3: CASTPWSGELFF
V: TRBV20-1; D: NA; size: many; J: TRBJ1-1; DNA: TGCAGTGCTAGCCAAAGTACTGAAGCTTTCTTT; CDR3: CSASQSTEAFF
V: TRBV20-1; D: NA; size: NA; J: TRBJ1-1; DNA: TGCAGTGCTAGGGCCAGGGCCCAACTAAGCACTGAAGCTTTCTTT; CDR3: CSARARAQLSTEAFF
V: TRBV29-1; D: NA; size: many; J: TRBJ1-2; DNA: TGCAGCGTCGAGGAACCTGGAGGGGGGATTAACTATGGCTACACCTTC; CDR3: CSVEEPGGGINYGYTF
V: TRBV20-1; D: NA; size: NA; J: TRBJ1-4; DNA: TGCAGTGCTAAACAGATCGGAAATGAAAAACTGTTTTTT; CDR3: CSAKQIGNEKLFF
V: TRBV6-6; D: NA; size: few; J: TRBJ2-1; DNA: TGTGCCAGCACCGGAACCAATGAGCAGTTCTTC; CDR3: CASTGTNEQFF